This paragraph covers one T cell receptor (beta chain) sequence. Antigen unknown. This sample is part of a study of glioma-infiltrating T cells. General study points: Tissue-blood divergence was below expectation in non-neoplastic patients, above in gliomas. Only very few CDR3 sequences appeared in both tissue and blood.

Using RNA template, CDR3s of TCR alpha and beta were amplified with iRepertoire arm-PCR. TCRdb re-called the multiplex PCR reads through MiXCR, storing one row per CDR3 protein. The data show under 200,000 distinct CDR3 sequences, around 45% seen once. There are 16 residues in the CDR3. V lost 0 bases, J lost 1 base, and 13 bases lay in between. Germline V gene lookup returns CDR1 MNHEY and CDR2 SVGEGT. The chain couples TRBV6-2 or TRBV6-3 to TRBJ2-7; D unresolved. The clonotype was recovered from a human donor with low-grade glioma or glioblastoma, undergoing nonglioma brain surgery, or in good health (not recorded which). The sequencing sample was made of glioma tissue, nonneoplastic brain tissue, or PBMCs (not recorded which). CDR3 sequence: CASSYSPAEASYEQYF. The CDR3 region has the DNA TGTGCCAGCAGTTACTCCCCTGCTGAGGCGTCCTACGAGCAGTACTTC.